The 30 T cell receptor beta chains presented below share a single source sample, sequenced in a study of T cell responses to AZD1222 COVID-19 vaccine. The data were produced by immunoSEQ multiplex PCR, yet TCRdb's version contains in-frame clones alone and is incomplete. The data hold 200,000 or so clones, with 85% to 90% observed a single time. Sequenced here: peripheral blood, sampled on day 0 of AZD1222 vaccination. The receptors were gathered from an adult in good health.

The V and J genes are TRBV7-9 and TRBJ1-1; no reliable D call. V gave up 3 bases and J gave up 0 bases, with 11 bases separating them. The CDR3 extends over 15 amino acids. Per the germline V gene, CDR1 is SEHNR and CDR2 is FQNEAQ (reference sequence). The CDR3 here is CASSLVRLLNTEAFF. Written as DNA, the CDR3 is TGTGCCAGCAGCTTGGTTAGGTTACTGAACACTGAAGCTTTCTTT.

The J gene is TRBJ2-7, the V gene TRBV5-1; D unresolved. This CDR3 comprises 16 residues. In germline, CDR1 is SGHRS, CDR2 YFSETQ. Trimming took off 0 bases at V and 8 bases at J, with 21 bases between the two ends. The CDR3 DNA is TGCGCCAGCAGCTTGGGGGTTTCGACGAGTTCTAAGAAGCAGTACTTC. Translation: CASSLGVSTSSKKQYF. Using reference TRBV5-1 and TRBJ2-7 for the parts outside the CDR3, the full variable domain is KAGVTQTPRYLIKTRGQQVTLSCSPISGHRSVSWYQQTPGQGLQFLFEYFSETQRNKGNFPGRFSGRQFSNSRSEMNVSTLELGDSALYLCASSLGVSTSSKKQYFGPGTRLTVT.

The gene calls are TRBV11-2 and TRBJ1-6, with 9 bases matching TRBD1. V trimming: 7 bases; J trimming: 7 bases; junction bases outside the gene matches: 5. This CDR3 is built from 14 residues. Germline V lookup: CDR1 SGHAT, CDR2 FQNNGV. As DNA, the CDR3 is TGTGCCAGCAACCCGGGACAGGGAAATTCACCCCTCCACTTT. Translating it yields CASNPGQGNSPLHF.

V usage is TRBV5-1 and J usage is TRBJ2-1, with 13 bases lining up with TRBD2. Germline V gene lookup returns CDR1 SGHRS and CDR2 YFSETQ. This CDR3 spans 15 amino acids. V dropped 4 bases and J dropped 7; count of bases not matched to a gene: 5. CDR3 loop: CASSLLAGGRNEQFF. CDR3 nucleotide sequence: TGCGCCAGCAGCCTACTAGCGGGGGGGCGTAATGAGCAGTTCTTC.

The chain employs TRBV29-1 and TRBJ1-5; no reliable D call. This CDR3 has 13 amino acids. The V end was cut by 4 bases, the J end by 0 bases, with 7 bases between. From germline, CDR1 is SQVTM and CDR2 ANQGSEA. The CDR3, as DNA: TGCAGCGTTGGTTGGGATAGCAATCAGCCCCAGCATTTT. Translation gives CSVGWDSNQPQHF.

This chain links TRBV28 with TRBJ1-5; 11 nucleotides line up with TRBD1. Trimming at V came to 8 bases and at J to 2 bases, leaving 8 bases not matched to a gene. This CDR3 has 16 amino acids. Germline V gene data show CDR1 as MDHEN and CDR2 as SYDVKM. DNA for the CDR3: TGTGCCAGCGAGGACAGGGGGCGAGGGGGCAATCAGCCCCAGCATTTT. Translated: CASEDRGRGGNQPQHF.

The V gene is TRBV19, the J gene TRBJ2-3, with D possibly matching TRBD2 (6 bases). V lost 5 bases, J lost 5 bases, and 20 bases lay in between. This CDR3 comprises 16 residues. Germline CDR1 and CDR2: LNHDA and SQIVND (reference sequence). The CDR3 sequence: CASSLHTVVGRDTQYF. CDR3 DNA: TGTGCCAGTAGTCTCCATACAGTCGTCGGGAGAGATACGCAGTATTTT.

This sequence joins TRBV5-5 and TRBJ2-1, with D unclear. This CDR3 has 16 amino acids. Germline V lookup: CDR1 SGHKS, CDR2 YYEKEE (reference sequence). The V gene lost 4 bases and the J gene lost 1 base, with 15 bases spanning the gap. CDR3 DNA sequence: TGTGCCAGCAGCGTGCCCCCGGCAGGTTCCTACAATGAGCAGTTCTTC. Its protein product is CASSVPPAGSYNEQFF.

Here the CDR3 reads CASSPQGPSTDTQYF. For the CDR3, the DNA is TGTGCCAGCTCACCACAGGGCCCTAGCACAGATACGCAGTATTTT. This rearrangement joins TRBV18 to TRBJ2-3; no clear D gene. CDR1 KGHSH and CDR2 LQKENI come from the germline V gene. V lost 1 base and J 0 bases, leaving 8 bases between the germline ends. This CDR3 has 15 amino acids. Looking up the rest from reference TRBV18 and TRBJ2-3 gives the full variable domain: NAGVMQNPRHLVRRRGQEARLRCSPMKGHSHVYWYRQLPEEGLKFMVYLQKENIIDESGMPKERFSAEFPKEGPSILRIQQVVRGDSAAYFCASSPQGPSTDTQYFGPGTRLTVL.

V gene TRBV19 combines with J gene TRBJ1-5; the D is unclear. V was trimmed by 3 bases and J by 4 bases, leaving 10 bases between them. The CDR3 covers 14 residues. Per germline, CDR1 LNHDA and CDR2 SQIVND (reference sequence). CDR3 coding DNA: TGTGCCAGTAGTATTTTCGGAAATAATCAGCCCCAGCATTTT. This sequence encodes CASSIFGNNQPQHF.

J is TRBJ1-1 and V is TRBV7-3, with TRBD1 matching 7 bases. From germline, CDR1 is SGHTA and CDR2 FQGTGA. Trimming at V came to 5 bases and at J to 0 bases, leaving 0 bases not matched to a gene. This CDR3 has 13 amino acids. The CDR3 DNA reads TGTGCCAGCAGCACAGGGGTGAACACTGAAGCTTTCTTT. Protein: CASSTGVNTEAFF.

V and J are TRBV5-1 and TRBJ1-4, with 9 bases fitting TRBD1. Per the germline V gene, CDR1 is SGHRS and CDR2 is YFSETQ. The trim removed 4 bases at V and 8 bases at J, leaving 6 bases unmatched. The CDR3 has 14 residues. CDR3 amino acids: CASSTGTGSEKLFF. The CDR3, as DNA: TGCGCCAGCAGCACCGGGACAGGGAGCGAAAAACTGTTTTTT. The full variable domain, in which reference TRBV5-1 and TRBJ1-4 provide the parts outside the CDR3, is KAGVTQTPRYLIKTRGQQVTLSCSPISGHRSVSWYQQTPGQGLQFLFEYFSETQRNKGNFPGRFSGRQFSNSRSEMNVSTLELGDSALYLCASSTGTGSEKLFFGSGTQLSVL.

CDR3 region: CASRSQGYEQYF. CDR3 sequence (DNA): TGTGCCAGCAGGTCCCAGGGTTACGAGCAGTACTTC. The chain employs TRBV28 and TRBJ2-7; tentative D call: TRBD1 (5 bases). The CDR3 has 12 residues. In germline, CDR1 is MDHEN, CDR2 SYDVKM. Trimming stripped 6 bases from V and 4 bases from J, with 10 bases between.

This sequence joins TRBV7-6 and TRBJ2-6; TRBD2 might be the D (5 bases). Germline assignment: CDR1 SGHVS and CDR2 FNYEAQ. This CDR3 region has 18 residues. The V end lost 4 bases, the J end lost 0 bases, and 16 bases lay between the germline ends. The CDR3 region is CASSSGNRVLSGANVLTF. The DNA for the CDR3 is TGTGCCAGCAGCTCGGGGAACAGAGTACTCTCTGGGGCCAACGTCCTGACTTTC. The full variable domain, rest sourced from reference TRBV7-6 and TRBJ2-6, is GAGVSQSPRYKVTKRGQDVALRCDPISGHVSLYWYRQALGQGPEFLTYFNYEAQQDKSGLPNDRFSAERPEGSISTLTIQRTEQRDSAMYRCASSSGNRVLSGANVLTFGAGSRLTVL.

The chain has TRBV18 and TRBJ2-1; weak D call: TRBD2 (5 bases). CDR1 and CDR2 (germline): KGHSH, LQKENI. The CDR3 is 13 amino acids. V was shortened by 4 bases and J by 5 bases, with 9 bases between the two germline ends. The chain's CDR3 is CASSQSGNNEQFF. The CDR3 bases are TGTGCCAGCTCACAGTCCGGGAACAATGAGCAGTTCTTC.

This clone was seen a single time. CDR3 residues: CASSLGTGNTIYF. Written as DNA, the CDR3 is TGTGCCAGCAGCCTGGGGACTGGAAACACCATATATTTT. The rearrangement joins TRBV7-9 to TRBJ1-3; D is unresolved. The CDR3 consists of 13 residues. V gave up 5 bases and J gave up 2 bases, with 7 bases separating them. CDR1 is SEHNR, CDR2 FQNEAQ, per germline (reference sequence).

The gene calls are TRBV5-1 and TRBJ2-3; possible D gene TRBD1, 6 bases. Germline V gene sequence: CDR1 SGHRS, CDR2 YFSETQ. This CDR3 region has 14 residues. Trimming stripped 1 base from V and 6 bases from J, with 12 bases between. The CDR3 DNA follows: TGCGCCAGCAGCTTGAGGGGACAAGAGGATACGCAGTATTTT. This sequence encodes CASSLRGQEDTQYF.

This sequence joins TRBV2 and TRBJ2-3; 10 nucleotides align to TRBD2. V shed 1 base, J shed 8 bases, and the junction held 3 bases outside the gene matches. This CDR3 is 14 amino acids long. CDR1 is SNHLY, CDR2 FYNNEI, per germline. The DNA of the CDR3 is TGTGCCAGCAGTGAAGGAGCGGGAGGGGGTACGCAGTATTTT. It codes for CASSEGAGGGTQYF.

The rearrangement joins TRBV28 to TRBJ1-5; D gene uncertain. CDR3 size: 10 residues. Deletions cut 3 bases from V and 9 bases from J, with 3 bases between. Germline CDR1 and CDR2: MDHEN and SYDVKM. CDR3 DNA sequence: TGTGCCAGCAGTTTTAGGCCCCAGCATTTT. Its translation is CASSFRPQHF.

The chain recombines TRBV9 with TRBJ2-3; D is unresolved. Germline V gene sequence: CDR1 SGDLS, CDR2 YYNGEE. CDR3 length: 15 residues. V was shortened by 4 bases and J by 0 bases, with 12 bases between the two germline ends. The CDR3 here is CASSPPGRSTDTQYF. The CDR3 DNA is TGTGCCAGCAGCCCCCCAGGCCGTAGCACAGATACGCAGTATTTT. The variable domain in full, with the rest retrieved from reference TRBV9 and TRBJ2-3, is DSGVTQTPKHLITATGQRVTLRCSPRSGDLSVYWYQQSLDQGLQFLIQYYNGEERAKGNILERFSAQQFPDLHSELNLSSLELGDSALYFCASSPPGRSTDTQYFGPGTRLTVL.

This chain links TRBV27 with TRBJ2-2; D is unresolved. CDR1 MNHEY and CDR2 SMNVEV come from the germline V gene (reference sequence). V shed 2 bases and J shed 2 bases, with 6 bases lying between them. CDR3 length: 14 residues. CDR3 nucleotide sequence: TGTGCCAGCAGTTTAACGGTAAACACCGGGGAGCTGTTTTTT. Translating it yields CASSLTVNTGELFF.

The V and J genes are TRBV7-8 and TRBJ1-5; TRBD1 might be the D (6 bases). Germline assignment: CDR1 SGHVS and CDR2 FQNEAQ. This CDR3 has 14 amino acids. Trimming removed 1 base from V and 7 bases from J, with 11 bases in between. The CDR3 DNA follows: TGTGCCAGCAGCTTAGAGGGGGAAGTACAGCCCCAGCATTTT. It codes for CASSLEGEVQPQHF.

The CDR3 DNA is TGCGCCAGCAGCCTAACTAGCGGGAGCTCAGATACGCAGTATTTT. It translates to CASSLTSGSSDTQYF. The chain links TRBV4-1 to TRBJ2-3; 11 bases are shared with TRBD2. Germline values: CDR1 MGHRA, CDR2 YSYEKL. V was clipped by 4 bases and J by 4 bases; unmatched bases: 4. There are 15 residues in the CDR3.

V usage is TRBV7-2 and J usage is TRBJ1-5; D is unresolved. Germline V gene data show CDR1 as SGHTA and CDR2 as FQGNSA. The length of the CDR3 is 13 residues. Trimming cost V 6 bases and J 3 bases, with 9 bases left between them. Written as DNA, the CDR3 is TGTGCCAGCAGTTATATCGACAATCAGCCCCAGCATTTT. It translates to CASSYIDNQPQHF. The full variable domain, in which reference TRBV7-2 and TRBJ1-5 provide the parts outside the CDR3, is GAGVSQSPSNKVTEKGKDVELRCDPISGHTALYWYRQSLGQGLEFLIYFQGNSAPDKSGLPSDRFSAERTGGSVSTLTIQRTQQEDSAVYLCASSYIDNQPQHFGDGTRLSIL.

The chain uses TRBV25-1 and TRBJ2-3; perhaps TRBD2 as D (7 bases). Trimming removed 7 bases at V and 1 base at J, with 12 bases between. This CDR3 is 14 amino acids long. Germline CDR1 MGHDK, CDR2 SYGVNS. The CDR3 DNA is TGTGCCAGCACCGACGGGGGGCGCACAGATACGCAGTATTTT. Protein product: CASTDGGRTDTQYF.

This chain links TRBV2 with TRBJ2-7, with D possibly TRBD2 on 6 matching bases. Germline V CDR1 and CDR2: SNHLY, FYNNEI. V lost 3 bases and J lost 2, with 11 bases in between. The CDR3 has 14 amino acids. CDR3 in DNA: TGTGCCAGCAGTGAGGGACTCCTAACCTACGAGCAGTACTTC. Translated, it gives CASSEGLLTYEQYF.

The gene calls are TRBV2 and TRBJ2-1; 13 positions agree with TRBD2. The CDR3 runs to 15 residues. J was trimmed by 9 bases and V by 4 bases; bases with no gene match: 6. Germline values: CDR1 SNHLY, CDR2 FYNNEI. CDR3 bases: TGTGCCAGCAGTGCGACTAGCGGGGGGAGGGGTGAGCAGTTCTTC. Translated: CASSATSGGRGEQFF.

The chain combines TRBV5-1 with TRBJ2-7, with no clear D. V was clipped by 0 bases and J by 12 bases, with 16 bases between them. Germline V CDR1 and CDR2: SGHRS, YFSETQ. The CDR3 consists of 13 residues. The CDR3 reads CASSLGAFPPVYF. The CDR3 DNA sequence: TGCGCCAGCAGCTTGGGGGCCTTTCCCCCGGTGTACTTC.

CDR3 protein: CAISESTGQGSGELFF. CDR3 coding DNA: TGTGCCATCAGTGAGTCGACGGGACAGGGATCCGGGGAGCTGTTTTTT. The chain combines TRBV10-3 with TRBJ2-2, with 9 nucleotides matching TRBD1. Germline-derived CDR1 and CDR2 are ENHRY and SYGVKD. V shed 0 bases, J shed 6 bases, and the junction held 5 bases outside the gene matches. The CDR3 is 16 amino acids.

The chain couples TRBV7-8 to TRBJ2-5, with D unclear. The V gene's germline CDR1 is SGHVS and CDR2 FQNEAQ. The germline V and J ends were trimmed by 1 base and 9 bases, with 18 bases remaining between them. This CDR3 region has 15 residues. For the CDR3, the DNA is TGTGCCAGCAGCTTAGGCGGCACCTCGGGCCCGGCCCAGTACTTC. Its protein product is CASSLGGTSGPAQYF.